Detailed here is one TCR beta chain. The sample belongs to a study of T cell responses to AZD1222 COVID-19 vaccine. This CDR3 is 13 amino acids long. After removal of 3 bases from V and 13 bases from J, the junction contained 7 bases not matched to a gene. Germline V gene lookup returns CDR1 KGHSH and CDR2 LQKENI. TCRdb's copy holds only in-frame clones and misses some; the assay was immunoSEQ multiplex PCR. The sample lists approximately 140,000 clones; roughly 88% were seen once. The chain recombines TRBV18 with TRBJ2-1; 9 positions agree with TRBD2. This TCR was recovered from an adult in good health. The source was peripheral blood, collected on day 0 of AZD1222 vaccination. CDR3 loop: CASSPPGLAFQFF. CDR3 in DNA: TGTGCCAGCTCACCTCCGGGACTAGCTTTTCAGTTCTTC.